Each of the 18 T cell receptor beta chains below was sequenced from the same sample in a study of cytomegalovirus exposure and HLA in healthy donors. The PCR used 60 Vbeta and 13 Jbeta primers. Some clones are missing from TCRdb's copy, which holds only in-frame ones; the method was immunoSEQ multiplex PCR. The table has 85,000 to 130,000 clones, 60% to 85% seen once. Material: PBMCs. These receptors were collected from a woman under 30 in good health and CMV-seropositive.

The CDR3 spells CAWIVDQETQYF. For the CDR3, the DNA is TGTGCCTGGATCGTTGACCAAGAGACCCAGTACTTC. The V gene is TRBV30, the J gene TRBJ2-5; no clear D. Germline assignment: CDR1 GTSNPN and CDR2 SVGIG (reference sequence). The CDR3 spans 12 residues. The V end was cut by 4 bases, the J end by 0 bases, with 6 bases between.

The chain carries TRBV2 and TRBJ2-3; 7 nucleotides agree with TRBD1. From germline, CDR1 is SNHLY and CDR2 FYNNEI. The CDR3 spans 15 residues. After removal of 0 bases from V and 2 bases from J, the junction contained 2 bases not matched to a gene. CDR3 region: CASSEAGQVTDTQYF. The CDR3 DNA sequence: TGTGCCAGCAGTGAAGCAGGACAGGTCACAGATACGCAGTATTTT.

The chain is built from TRBV5-1 and TRBJ2-1; TRBD2 is a possible D gene (6 bases). The CDR3 totals 15 residues. Germline values: CDR1 SGHRS, CDR2 YFSETQ. V was pared by 0 bases and J by 4 bases, with 11 bases between. The CDR3 spells CASSLALAAYNEQFF. The DNA for the CDR3 is TGCGCCAGCAGCTTGGCATTAGCGGCTTACAATGAGCAGTTCTTC.

This clone was seen at least ten times. The chain carries TRBV7-9 and TRBJ1-1; D call uncertain. The CDR3 contains 15 residues. V dropped 5 bases and J dropped 0 bases, with 13 bases sitting between them. The germline V gene has CDR1 SEHNR and CDR2 FQNEAQ (reference sequence). The CDR3 spells CASSPKERLNTEAFF. CDR3 coding DNA: TGTGCCAGCAGCCCCAAAGAGAGGTTGAACACTGAAGCTTTCTTT.

The rearrangement joins TRBV30 to TRBJ2-2, with 7 bases identical to TRBD2. The CDR3 runs 13 residues. The ends lost 5 bases at V and 4 bases at J; junction bases unmatched: 4. Germline lookup yields CDR1 GTSNPN and CDR2 SVGIG (reference sequence). The CDR3 coding sequence is TGTGCCTGGGGGGAGGGCTTCACCGGGGAGCTGTTTTTT. Translating gives CAWGEGFTGELFF.

This chain links TRBV28 with TRBJ2-3; 12 bases match TRBD2. Trimming at V came to 5 bases and at J to 1 base, leaving 10 bases not matched to a gene. From germline, CDR1 is MDHEN and CDR2 SYDVKM. The CDR3 loop spans 18 amino acids. In DNA form, the CDR3 reads TGTGCCAGCAGTATACTAGCGGGAGGTCCGGGAGGCACAGATACGCAGTATTTT. Amino acid sequence: CASSILAGGPGGTDTQYF.

This chain links TRBV7-9 with TRBJ2-3, with D perhaps matching TRBD1 (6 bases). Germline V gene data show CDR1 as SEHNR and CDR2 as FQNEAQ (reference sequence). CDR3 length equals 15 residues. Trimming removed 3 bases from V and 4 bases from J, with 14 bases in between. The CDR3 DNA follows: TGTGCCAGCAGCTTCGGGACACTGAGTGCAGATACGCAGTATTTT. It is translated as CASSFGTLSADTQYF. The full variable domain, completed using reference TRBV7-9 and TRBJ2-3, is DTGVSQNPRHKITKRGQNVTFRCDPISEHNRLYWYRQTLGQGPEFLTYFQNEAQLEKSRLLSDRFSAERPKGSFSTLEIQRTEQGDSAMYLCASSFGTLSADTQYFGPGTRLTVL.

The chain joins TRBV5-4 to TRBJ2-7; 8 bases fit TRBD1. With V trimmed by 2 bases and J by 2 bases, 6 bases remained unmatched. The germline gives CDR1 SGHNT, CDR2 YYREEE (reference sequence). The CDR3 spans 15 residues. CDR3: CASSLGTGDPYEQYF. CDR3 DNA sequence: TGTGCCAGCAGCTTAGGGACAGGTGACCCCTACGAGCAGTACTTC.

The rearrangement uses TRBV19 and TRBJ1-2, with TRBD1 identical over 11 bases. V was clipped by 1 base and J by 4 bases; unmatched bases: 2. The CDR3 sequence is 15 residues long. The germline V gene encodes CDR1 LNHDA and CDR2 SQIVND (reference sequence). CDR3 DNA: TGTGCCAGTAGTATAGCCGGGACAGGGGGCTATGGCTACACCTTC. This translates into CASSIAGTGGYGYTF.

In this sample, this clone turned up once. V is TRBV10-3 and J is TRBJ1-4; D call uncertain. Trimming cost V 10 bases and J 0 bases, with 18 bases left between them. The V gene's germline CDR1 is ENHRY and CDR2 SYGVKD. This CDR3 comprises 16 residues. The CDR3 nucleotides read TGTGCCACCGGTCCCGGGTCCTCATCAACTAATGAAAAACTGTTTTTT. Protein product: CATGPGSSSTNEKLFF.

The chain uses TRBV1 and TRBJ2-1; the table's D call TRBD2 went unverified against the DNA. TRBV1 is a pseudogene. The CDR3 is 16 amino acids. This chain's CDR3 is CTSSPSGKNSYNEQFF. CDR3 in DNA: TGCACCAGCAGCCCTAGCGGCAAGAACTCCTACAATGAGCAGTTCTTC.

The chain couples TRBV5-4 to TRBJ1-1; 7 bases match TRBD1. This CDR3 spans 14 amino acids. The germline gives CDR1 SGHNT, CDR2 YYREEE (reference sequence). Unmatched junction bases numbered 7, after V lost 4 bases and J lost 4 bases. The CDR3 loop reads CASSPIDRVTEAFF. In DNA, the CDR3 is TGTGCCAGCAGCCCGATCGACAGGGTCACTGAAGCTTTCTTT.

This clone was recorded a few times. The chain joins TRBV28 to TRBJ2-3; D possibly corresponds to TRBD1 (5 bases). V was clipped by 6 bases and J by 0 bases, with 10 bases between them. The CDR3 is 14 amino acids. Germline CDR1 and CDR2: MDHEN and SYDVKM. The CDR3 DNA follows: TGTGCCAGCAGATATTACAGGAGCACAGATACGCAGTATTTT. Protein: CASRYYRSTDTQYF.

The V call is TRBV18, the J call TRBJ1-2; D ambiguous. Trimming took off 3 bases at V and 5 bases at J, with 13 bases between the two ends. The CDR3 extends over 14 amino acids. CDR1 and CDR2 (germline): KGHSH, LQKENI. CDR3 sequence: CASSPGDLYYGYTF. The CDR3 region has the DNA TGTGCCAGCTCACCCGGAGATCTTTATTATGGCTACACCTTC. Complete variable domain (other parts from reference TRBV18 and TRBJ1-2): NAGVMQNPRHLVRRRGQEARLRCSPMKGHSHVYWYRQLPEEGLKFMVYLQKENIIDESGMPKERFSAEFPKEGPSILRIQQVVRGDSAAYFCASSPGDLYYGYTFGSGTRLTVV.

The chain has TRBV10-1 and TRBJ2-1; D unresolved. Germline V CDR1 and CDR2: WNHNN, SYGVQD (reference sequence). V was cut by 3 bases and J by 0 bases, with 9 bases left in between. This CDR3 contains 15 residues. The CDR3 bases are TGCGCCAGCAGTGATCACCCGAGCTCCTACAATGAGCAGTTCTTC. Translated, it gives CASSDHPSSYNEQFF.

The V and J genes are TRBV4-2 and TRBJ2-1; no definite D call. From germline, CDR1 is LGHNA and CDR2 YNFKEQ. The CDR3 consists of 15 residues. V lost 4 bases, J lost 0 bases, and 10 bases lay in between. CDR3 coding DNA: TGTGCCAGCAGCCGCGAGCGCGCCTCCTACAATGAGCAGTTCTTC. Translated, it gives CASSRERASYNEQFF.

The chain employs TRBV21-1 and TRBJ2-2; the table's TRBD1 call for D was not verified on the DNA. TRBV21-1 is assigned pseudogene status. This CDR3 region has 15 residues. CDR3 DNA: TGTGCCAGCAGCAAAGAGGGGACAGCCACCGGGGAGCTGTTTTTT. Translated: CASSKEGTATGELFF.

The chain combines TRBV19 with TRBJ1-2; 7 positions match TRBD1. Germline values: CDR1 LNHDA, CDR2 SQIVND (reference sequence). This CDR3 has 15 residues. V was clipped by 3 bases and J by 4 bases; unmatched bases: 8. The CDR3: CASSIVGQPFYGYTF. CDR3 DNA sequence: TGTGCCAGTAGTATCGTGGGACAGCCGTTCTATGGCTACACCTTC.